This passage covers 29 T cell receptor beta chains from one sample sequenced in a study of blood T cell repertoires in COVID-19. Some clones are missing from TCRdb's copy, which holds only in-frame ones; the method was immunoSEQ multiplex PCR. The table includes about 400,000 clones, more than 80% detected once. The material sequenced was peripheral blood. The origin of the receptors is a woman aged 25 to 39 with active or convalescent COVID-19.

This sequence joins TRBV20-1 and TRBJ2-1; tentatively, D is TRBD2 (5 bases). V gave up 3 bases and J gave up 3 bases, with 9 bases separating them. Germline values: CDR1 DFQATT, CDR2 SNEGSKA (reference sequence). This CDR3 is 13 amino acids long. This CDR3 is CSASREYYNEQFF. CDR3 nucleotide sequence: TGCAGTGCTAGTCGGGAATACTACAATGAGCAGTTCTTC.

The chain joins TRBV5-1 to TRBJ1-2; TRBD1 is a possible D gene (5 bases). The germline CDR1 and CDR2 sequences are SGHRS and YFSETQ. V lost 5 bases, J lost 1 base, and 15 bases lay in between. The CDR3 loop spans 15 amino acids. The CDR3 sequence is CASSFGSGGNYGYTF. The CDR3 DNA reads TGCGCCAGCAGTTTTGGATCCGGGGGTAACTATGGCTACACCTTC.

The chain links TRBV5-1 to TRBJ1-1; 9 nucleotides agree with TRBD1. The J segment lost 3 bases and the V segment lost 5 bases, leaving 5 bases of the junction unmatched. The germline V gene encodes CDR1 SGHRS and CDR2 YFSETQ. The CDR3 consists of 14 residues. The CDR3: CASRPGQGDTEAFF. The CDR3 nucleotides are TGCGCCAGCAGACCGGGACAGGGTGACACTGAAGCTTTCTTT.

This rearrangement joins TRBV19 to TRBJ1-4, with 7 positions matching TRBD1. Germline CDR1 LNHDA, CDR2 SQIVND (reference sequence). Trimming took 7 bases from V and 5 from J; bases not matched to a gene: 7. This CDR3 comprises 14 residues. The CDR3 DNA is TGTGCCAGTACCCTAATGACAGGGAATGAAAAACTGTTTTTT. It is translated as CASTLMTGNEKLFF. Complete variable domain (other parts from reference TRBV19 and TRBJ1-4): DGGITQSPKYLFRKEGQNVTLSCEQNLNHDAMYWYRQDPGQGLRLIYYSQIVNDFQKGDIAEGYSVSREKKESFPLTVTSAQKNPTAFYLCASTLMTGNEKLFFGSGTQLSVL.

This clone appeared once. The chain recombines TRBV19 with TRBJ2-1; 7 bases match TRBD2. Germline V lookup: CDR1 LNHDA, CDR2 SQIVND (reference sequence). V lost 4 bases, J lost 5 bases, and 8 bases stayed unmatched. The CDR3 covers 15 residues. The CDR3 loop reads CASSRLGGSHNEQFF. CDR3 in DNA: TGTGCCAGTAGTAGGTTGGGGGGGTCCCACAATGAGCAGTTCTTC.

The V gene is TRBV5-8, the J gene TRBJ2-1; TRBD2 is a possible D gene (7 bases). Trimming took off 0 bases at V and 4 bases at J, with 11 bases between the two ends. CDR3 length: 15 residues. The germline gives CDR1 SGHTS, CDR2 YDEGEE. This CDR3 reads CASSLGGGSYNEQFF. DNA of the CDR3: TGTGCCAGCAGCTTGGGGGGGGGCAGTTACAATGAGCAGTTCTTC.

This chain uses TRBV5-1 with TRBJ1-2; TRBD1 is a possible D gene (6 bases). The CDR3 totals 14 residues. CDR1 is SGHRS and CDR2 is YFSETQ in the germline V gene. Trimming stripped 4 bases from V and 8 bases from J, with 18 bases between. The CDR3 coding sequence is TGCGCCAGCAGCAGCGGACAGCCCCCGTGGGGCTACACCTTC. This codes for CASSSGQPPWGYTF.

This clone has just a few counts. The chain joins TRBV6-5 to TRBJ1-2; D uncertain. CDR3 length: 16 amino acids. Germline-derived CDR1 and CDR2 are MNHEY and SVGAGI. V was cut by 4 bases and J by 4 bases, with 19 bases left in between. Here the CDR3 DNA reads TGTGCCAGCAGTTTCCGGGAAATCAAGGAGGGCTATGGCTACACCTTC. Translated, it gives CASSFREIKEGYGYTF.

This chain joins TRBV2 and TRBJ1-2; D possibly corresponds to TRBD1 (6 bases). Trimming took 7 bases from V and 5 from J, leaving 20 bases between them. Germline V gene data show CDR1 as SNHLY and CDR2 as FYNNEI. CDR3 length equals 15 residues. In nucleotides, the CDR3 is TGTGCCAGCACCCAAGGGGGTCTCAGAGGGTATGGCTACACCTTC. Translated: CASTQGGLRGYGYTF.

This chain joins TRBV7-9 and TRBJ2-5; a weak D match, TRBD1 (5 bases). The CDR3 is 18 residues long. Trimming pared 2 bases from V and 3 bases from J, leaving 22 bases between. The V gene's germline CDR1 is SEHNR and CDR2 FQNEAQ (reference sequence). CDR3 sequence reads: CASSLIPPRLQGEETQYF. The CDR3 DNA is TGTGCCAGCAGCTTAATTCCCCCAAGGTTGCAGGGTGAAGAGACCCAGTACTTC.

CDR3: CSGTTGNEQFF. The CDR3 region has the DNA TGCAGTGGTACGACGGGGAATGAGCAGTTCTTC. The chain recombines TRBV20-1 with TRBJ2-1; D is possibly TRBD2 (5 bases). Germline CDR1 DFQATT, CDR2 SNEGSKA (reference sequence). Trimming left V 7 bases short and J 7 bases short, with 11 bases between. The CDR3 sequence is 11 residues long.

This clone was seen a single time. V and J are TRBV19 and TRBJ1-5; a weak D match, TRBD1 (5 bases). Trimming cost V 9 bases and J 0 bases, with 15 bases left between them. Germline CDR1 LNHDA, CDR2 SQIVND (reference sequence). This CDR3 spans 15 amino acids. In DNA form, the CDR3 reads TGTGCCAGCAGGGAAAGATCGGATAGCAATCAGCCCCAGCATTTT. This sequence encodes CASRERSDSNQPQHF. The complete variable domain, with remaining parts taken from reference TRBV19 and TRBJ1-5, reads DGGITQSPKYLFRKEGQNVTLSCEQNLNHDAMYWYRQDPGQGLRLIYYSQIVNDFQKGDIAEGYSVSREKKESFPLTVTSAQKNPTAFYLCASRERSDSNQPQHFGDGTRLSIL.

A few counts support this clone. J is TRBJ2-1 and V is TRBV27; TRBD1 matches 9 bases. V gave up 6 bases and J gave up 10 bases; unmatched junction bases: 7. The CDR3 is 13 residues long. The germline CDR1 and CDR2 sequences are MNHEY and SMNVEV (reference sequence). The CDR3 sequence: CASRQNTGGEQFF. CDR3 coding DNA: TGTGCCAGCAGACAAAATACAGGGGGCGAGCAGTTCTTC.

This clone has only a few counts. V and J are TRBV19 and TRBJ1-6; TRBD1 matches 7 bases. V shed 1 base and J 8 bases; nucleotides not matched to a gene: 5. CDR3 length: 15 amino acids. CDR1 and CDR2 (germline): LNHDA, SQIVND (reference sequence). The chain's CDR3 is CASSIGDRYDSPLHF. CDR3 in DNA: TGTGCCAGTAGTATAGGGGACAGATATGATTCACCCCTCCACTTT. The full variable domain, completed using reference TRBV19 and TRBJ1-6, is DGGITQSPKYLFRKEGQNVTLSCEQNLNHDAMYWYRQDPGQGLRLIYYSQIVNDFQKGDIAEGYSVSREKKESFPLTVTSAQKNPTAFYLCASSIGDRYDSPLHFGNGTRLTVT.

The rearrangement uses TRBV29-1 and TRBJ2-7; no clear D. The V end was cut by 1 base, the J end by 5 bases, with 9 bases between. The CDR3 runs to 12 residues. Germline CDR1 reads SQVTM; CDR2 reads ANQGSEA. The CDR3 region is CSVEGVRNEQYF. The CDR3 DNA sequence: TGCAGCGTTGAAGGCGTGAGAAACGAGCAGTACTTC.

This clone was seen only once. The rearrangement joins TRBV7-2 to TRBJ2-3; 7 bases agree with TRBD1. The V gene's germline CDR1 is SGHTA and CDR2 FQGNSA. The junction had 19 bases not matched to a gene; V was cut back by 4 bases and J by 6 bases. The CDR3 length is 18 residues. The CDR3 sequence: CASSSPEGSRGSWDTQYF. The DNA for the CDR3 is TGTGCCAGCAGCTCCCCGGAAGGGTCCAGGGGGAGTTGGGATACGCAGTATTTT.

This chain joins TRBV4-1 and TRBJ2-5, with D uncertain. Germline V gene data show CDR1 as MGHRA and CDR2 as YSYEKL. Trimming cost V 3 bases and J 5 bases, with 22 bases left between them. The CDR3 length is 17 residues. In DNA, the CDR3 is TGCGCCAGCAGCCACCAAGGAGACGTGGGTGGTTGGGAGACCCAGTACTTC. Translated: CASSHQGDVGGWETQYF.

The V call is TRBV7-8, the J call TRBJ2-1; 8 bases agree with TRBD1. V was clipped by 5 bases and J by 5 bases; unmatched bases: 2. This CDR3 is built from 13 residues. Germline-derived CDR1 and CDR2 are SGHVS and FQNEAQ. The CDR3 protein is CASSVDRDNEQFF. As DNA, the CDR3 is TGTGCCAGCAGCGTGGACAGGGACAATGAGCAGTTCTTC.

The chain links TRBV6-1 to TRBJ2-7; TRBD1 agrees at 10 bases. Germline V gene data show CDR1 as MNHNS and CDR2 as SASEGT. V shed 1 base and J 3 bases; nucleotides not matched to a gene: 21. The CDR3 covers 21 residues. The CDR3 DNA sequence: TGTGCCAGCAGTGAAGTGGGGTGGGGACAGGGGTTTTATGATATGGGCTACGAGCAGTACTTC. Translated, it gives CASSEVGWGQGFYDMGYEQYF.

The chain employs TRBV7-9 and TRBJ2-7; D call uncertain. V lost 0 bases and J 5 bases, leaving 8 bases between the germline ends. The CDR3 runs 13 residues. Germline CDR1 SEHNR, CDR2 FQNEAQ (reference sequence). This CDR3 is CASSLASYNEQYF. CDR3 DNA sequence: TGTGCCAGCAGCTTAGCTTCCTATAACGAGCAGTACTTC. Variable domain in full (rest from reference TRBV7-9 and TRBJ2-7): DTGVSQNPRHKITKRGQNVTFRCDPISEHNRLYWYRQTLGQGPEFLTYFQNEAQLEKSRLLSDRFSAERPKGSFSTLEIQRTEQGDSAMYLCASSLASYNEQYFGPGTRLTVT.

In its sample, this clone was seen once. The rearrangement joins TRBV10-3 to TRBJ1-1; D call uncertain. The CDR3 consists of 13 residues. Trimming removed 10 bases from V and 1 base from J, with 13 bases in between. Germline V gene lookup returns CDR1 ENHRY and CDR2 SYGVKD. As DNA, the CDR3 is TGTGCCACGATGACACCTTCGAACACTGAAGCTTTCTTT. This encodes CATMTPSNTEAFF.

The genes are TRBV19 and TRBJ1-5; the match to TRBD1 covers 7 bases. V lost 4 bases and J lost 4; bases outside the gene matches: 7. Per the germline V gene, CDR1 is LNHDA and CDR2 is SQIVND (reference sequence). The CDR3 consists of 15 residues. As DNA, the CDR3 is TGTGCCAGTAGTAGAGGGACAGAAAGTAATCAGCCCCAGCATTTT. This sequence encodes CASSRGTESNQPQHF.

V gene TRBV6-2 or TRBV6-3 combines with J gene TRBJ2-2; 7 bases are shared with TRBD1. The germline CDR1 and CDR2 sequences are MNHEY and SVGEGT. The CDR3 spans 12 residues. The trim removed 6 bases at V and 7 bases at J, leaving 2 bases unmatched. CDR3 in amino acids: CASSPGGGELFF. CDR3 DNA sequence: TGTGCCAGCAGCCCAGGGGGCGGGGAGCTGTTTTTT.

CDR3 sequence (DNA): TGCGCCAGCAGCAAGCAGGGGATACAAACCGGGGAGCTGTTTTTT. It yields the protein CASSKQGIQTGELFF. The gene calls are TRBV5-1 and TRBJ2-2; perhaps TRBD1 as D (6 bases). Germline values: CDR1 SGHRS, CDR2 YFSETQ. The CDR3 spans 15 residues. The V gene lost 4 bases and the J gene lost 5 bases, with 15 bases spanning the gap.

The chain uses TRBV7-9 and TRBJ1-2, with 9 bases identical to TRBD1. The V gene end was trimmed by 5 bases and the J gene end by 8 bases; junction bases not matched to a gene: 9. This CDR3 has 14 residues. The V gene's germline CDR1 is SEHNR and CDR2 FQNEAQ (reference sequence). The CDR3 coding sequence is TGTGCCAGCAGCCCGGGACAGGGATCGGAAGGCTACACCTTC. The encoded protein is CASSPGQGSEGYTF. Full variable domain (missing parts from reference TRBV7-9 and TRBJ1-2): DTGVSQNPRHKITKRGQNVTFRCDPISEHNRLYWYRQTLGQGPEFLTYFQNEAQLEKSRLLSDRFSAERPKGSFSTLEIQRTEQGDSAMYLCASSPGQGSEGYTFGSGTRLTVV.

V and J are TRBV2 and TRBJ1-2; D possibly corresponds to TRBD1 (5 bases). Per the germline V gene, CDR1 is SNHLY and CDR2 is FYNNEI. The germline V and J ends were trimmed by 4 bases and 12 bases, with 6 bases remaining between them. This CDR3 comprises 9 residues. This CDR3 reads CASSGGDTF. The DNA for the CDR3 is TGTGCCAGCAGTGGGGGGGACACCTTC.

This clone was observed once. V and J are TRBV27 and TRBJ2-3; 7 bases are shared with TRBD1. The CDR3 is 13 amino acids. Trimming removed 5 bases from V and 11 bases from J; junction bases left unmatched: 10. In germline, CDR1 is MNHEY, CDR2 SMNVEV (reference sequence). CDR3 in amino acids: CASSPPGDREQYF. The CDR3 DNA follows: TGTGCCAGCAGTCCGCCCGGCGACAGGGAGCAGTATTTT.

The CDR3 is CASSLQGHTEAFF. For the CDR3, the DNA is TGTGCCAGCAGCCTACAGGGGCACACTGAAGCTTTCTTT. This chain connects TRBV14 to TRBJ1-1; the match to TRBD1 covers 7 bases. The CDR3 covers 13 residues. Germline assignment: CDR1 SGHDN and CDR2 FVKESK. Unmatched junction bases numbered 2, after V lost 4 bases and J lost 3 bases.

The V gene is TRBV12-3 or TRBV12-4, the J gene TRBJ2-7; possible D gene TRBD2, 5 bases. The length of the CDR3 is 12 residues. Trimming took off 6 bases at V and 3 bases at J, with 9 bases between the two ends. The DNA for the CDR3 is TGTGCCAGCAGAGGACTTAACTACGAGCAGTACTTC. Amino acid sequence: CASRGLNYEQYF.